What follows describes a single T cell receptor beta chain. This clone was recorded only once. It lacks a known antigen. Nothing much larger sits one base from this clone, and base qualities are not available. The sample comes from a study of blood T cell repertoires in COVID-19 (dated by TCRdb to about 2020). Broadly, across the study: The collaborator samples originated in the United States, Italy and Spain and spanned the acute and convalescent phases of COVID-19. HLA class I and class II types, where available, came from metadata supplied by the sample provider rather than from assay-based typing. A de-identified subject ID, COVID-19 status, age in years and sex were almost always included in the sample metadata. Subjects who had been exposed to COVID-19, were actively infected with it, or had recovered from it provided the deeply sampled blood TCRbeta repertoires that made up the dataset. The repertoires were released in a freely available public database meant as a resource for research on the immune response to SARS-CoV-2. The prospective study material was composed of cDNA or gDNA derived from T cells, B-cell-depleted T cells, or PBMCs. Samples came from the ongoing ImmuneRACE study (first 160 participants) plus 1,254 subjects from 6 global collaborators.

The CDR3 numbers 14 residues from cysteine through phenylalanine. Only CDR3 DNA is held: 42 bases, read in frame from base 1. From a lookup of the germline V gene, CDR1 and CDR2 are SQVTM and ANQGSEA. V loses 4 bases at its end and J loses 6 bases; junction bases beyond the gene matches: 6. Broader findings and caveats from the paper: The amount of clinical and demographic metadata varied by source and participant and was provided uncurated.

One collaborating source in Seattle enrolled patients while the patients were actively infected and followed the patients over time throughout the course of disease. Whole blood was collected in K2EDTA tubes by collaborating institutions according to the institutions' own protocols. Collaborator samples were shipped for TCRbeta analysis as frozen whole blood, isolated PBMCs, or DNA extracted from either sample type. The immunoSEQ Assay, a bias-controlled multiplex PCR, was used to amplify TCRbeta CDR3 regions from genomic DNA. In the source study's methods: The number of nucleated cells in each sample was estimated from the amplification of reference gene primers within the assay. Sequence reads were collapsed and filtered to measure the absolute abundance of every unique TCRbeta CDR3 rearrangement. Productive Simpson clonality was computed per sample as the square root of Simpson's diversity index over productive rearrangements. This immuneACCESS table, as held by TCRdb, lists in-frame sequences with V and J called but not all clones. Of the missing ones, under half trace to an unresolved V gene in checked studies; the others have no known cause. That table supplies the V and J calls and clone size; D and trimming were determined from the DNA. This sample is represented by roughly 410,000 clones; over 75% of them were singletons. The ten largest clones represent around 1.5% of the sample.

This TCR was sampled from a woman in her thirties or forties with COVID-19, enrolled during active disease. The sample comprised peripheral blood. Here the chain combines TRBV29-1 and TRBJ2-2; TRBD1 agrees with 9 junctional bases. The nucleotides read TGCAGCGTTGGGCTTACAGGGGGCTCCGGGGAGCTGTTTTTT. Its coded protein is CSVGLTGGSGELFF.